The rows below give T cell receptor beta chains drawn from one sample of a study of cytomegalovirus exposure and HLA in healthy donors. The repertoire was sequenced with immunoSEQ multiplex PCR; TCRdb's copy has only in-frame clones and lacks some. The table includes over 95,000 clones, 70% to 85% detected once. Sequenced sample: PBMCs. These receptors came from a man aged 40-55 years in good health and CMV-seropositive. The CDR3 runs from the conserved cysteine through the conserved F or W. The order of the fields is V gene, J gene, clone size, D gene, CDR3 protein, CDR3 DNA. The D gene is left open where the match is weak. The listing skips clone size in some rows; elsewhere it reads once, few, many or a size class.

v_call: TRBV6-6; j_call: TRBJ1-4; clone_size: NA; d_call: TRBD1; cdr3_aa: CASRPEGAINEKLFF; cdr3_nt: TGTGCCAGCCGACCTGAGGGGGCCATTAATGAAAAACTGTTTTTT
v_call: TRBV29-1; j_call: TRBJ2-3; clone_size: NA; d_call: TRBD2; cdr3_aa: CSVEREGRVHTQYF; cdr3_nt: TGCAGCGTTGAACGGGAGGGGCGCGTCCATACGCAGTATTTT
v_call: TRBV27; j_call: TRBJ2-7; clone_size: NA; d_call: TRBD1; cdr3_aa: CASSWGQHYEQYF; cdr3_nt: TGTGCCAGCAGTTGGGGACAGCACTACGAGCAGTACTTC
v_call: TRBV19; j_call: TRBJ1-5; clone_size: few; d_call: NA; cdr3_aa: CASSMGQGRGGNQPQHF; cdr3_nt: TGTGCCAGTAGTATGGGGCAGGGAAGGGGTGGCAATCAGCCCCAGCATTTT
v_call: TRBV4-1; j_call: TRBJ2-5; clone_size: NA; d_call: TRBD2; cdr3_aa: CASSQDGGARETQYF; cdr3_nt: TGCGCCAGCAGCCAAGACGGGGGGGCCCGAGAGACCCAGTACTTC
v_call: TRBV7-3; j_call: TRBJ2-7; clone_size: NA; d_call: NA; cdr3_aa: CASSSGGLEQYF; cdr3_nt: TGTGCCAGCAGCTCCGGAGGGCTCGAGCAGTACTTC
v_call: TRBV27; j_call: TRBJ1-2; clone_size: NA; d_call: TRBD1; cdr3_aa: CASRYSGTGGGGYTF; cdr3_nt: TGTGCCAGCAGATATAGCGGGACAGGGGGTGGTGGCTACACCTTC
v_call: TRBV7-9; j_call: TRBJ2-1; clone_size: NA; d_call: NA; cdr3_aa: CASSLGQDEQFF; cdr3_nt: TGTGCCAGCAGCTTAGGACAGGATGAGCAGTTCTTC
v_call: TRBV15; j_call: TRBJ2-2; clone_size: NA; d_call: NA; cdr3_aa: CATSRSARGTTGELFF; cdr3_nt: TGTGCCACCAGCAGGTCGGCAAGGGGAACCACCGGGGAGCTGTTTTTT
v_call: TRBV27; j_call: TRBJ1-2; clone_size: NA; d_call: NA; cdr3_aa: CASSPHSGPPLREDYGYTF; cdr3_nt: TGTGCCAGCAGTCCACACTCCGGGCCTCCCCTGAGGGAAGACTATGGCTACACCTTC
v_call: TRBV4-2; j_call: TRBJ2-4; clone_size: few; d_call: NA; cdr3_aa: CASSQAQDGGLLAKNIQYF; cdr3_nt: TGTGCCAGCAGCCAAGCCCAGGACGGCGGGCTCCTAGCCAAAAACATTCAGTACTTC
v_call: TRBV4-1; j_call: TRBJ2-4; clone_size: few; d_call: NA; cdr3_aa: CASSPTANSSQYF; cdr3_nt: TGCGCCAGCAGCCCTACAGCTAACAGCAGTCAGTACTTC
v_call: TRBV7-9; j_call: TRBJ2-7; clone_size: NA; d_call: TRBD1; cdr3_aa: CASSLAAGGQDEQYF; cdr3_nt: TGTGCCAGCAGCTTAGCGGCAGGGGGCCAGGACGAGCAGTACTTC
v_call: TRBV11-2; j_call: TRBJ1-6; clone_size: NA; d_call: TRBD1; cdr3_aa: CASSSRQGLNSPLHF; cdr3_nt: TGTGCCAGCAGCAGTAGACAGGGTCTTAATTCACCCCTCCACTTT
v_call: TRBV19; j_call: TRBJ2-3; clone_size: NA; d_call: TRBD1; cdr3_aa: CASSPRQGPTDTQYF; cdr3_nt: TGTGCCAGTAGTCCAAGACAGGGCCCCACAGATACGCAGTATTTT
v_call: TRBV6-1; j_call: TRBJ2-7; clone_size: NA; d_call: NA; cdr3_aa: CATQSRGRSYEQYF; cdr3_nt: TGTGCCACCCAGTCCAGGGGCCGTTCCTACGAGCAGTACTTC
v_call: TRBV4-1; j_call: TRBJ1-5; clone_size: NA; d_call: NA; cdr3_aa: CASSQTKTGSQPQHF; cdr3_nt: TGCGCCAGCAGCCAAACAAAAACAGGGTCTCAGCCCCAGCATTTT
v_call: TRBV10-3; j_call: TRBJ1-1; clone_size: NA; d_call: NA; cdr3_aa: CAINRALSEQAFF; cdr3_nt: TGTGCCATCAACAGGGCATTGTCCGAGCAAGCTTTCTTT
v_call: TRBV9; j_call: TRBJ1-3; clone_size: once; d_call: NA; cdr3_aa: CASSPHRSGNTIYF; cdr3_nt: TGTGCCAGCAGCCCTCACAGGTCTGGAAACACCATATATTTT
v_call: TRBV7-2; j_call: TRBJ1-1; clone_size: NA; d_call: NA; cdr3_aa: CASSEEGWNTEAFF; cdr3_nt: TGTGCCAGCAGCGAAGAGGGATGGAACACTGAAGCTTTCTTT
v_call: TRBV15; j_call: TRBJ2-6; clone_size: NA; d_call: TRBD1; cdr3_aa: CATSRDRTGGSGANVLTF; cdr3_nt: TGTGCCACCAGCAGAGACCGGACAGGGGGCTCTGGGGCCAACGTCCTGACTTTC
v_call: TRBV28; j_call: TRBJ2-7; clone_size: once; d_call: TRBD1; cdr3_aa: CASGDSLYEQYF; cdr3_nt: TGTGCCAGCGGGGACAGTCTCTACGAGCAGTACTTC
v_call: TRBV6-5; j_call: TRBJ2-7; clone_size: NA; d_call: NA; cdr3_aa: CASSPSSAGVEQYF; cdr3_nt: TGTGCCAGCAGCCCCTCCAGTGCCGGGGTCGAGCAGTACTTC
v_call: TRBV28; j_call: TRBJ2-1; clone_size: NA; d_call: NA; cdr3_aa: CASSSSRSNEQFF; cdr3_nt: TGTGCCAGCAGTTCCTCCCGGTCCAATGAGCAGTTCTTC
v_call: TRBV2; j_call: TRBJ2-5; clone_size: NA; d_call: TRBD1; cdr3_aa: CASHRDRGQETQYF; cdr3_nt: TGTGCCAGTCACCGGGACAGGGGGCAAGAGACCCAGTACTTC
v_call: TRBV5-1; j_call: TRBJ1-1; clone_size: NA; d_call: NA; cdr3_aa: CASSWGDGGAGVTEAFF; cdr3_nt: TGCGCCAGCAGCTGGGGGGACGGGGGGGCGGGAGTCACTGAAGCTTTCTTT
v_call: TRBV7-2; j_call: TRBJ2-3; clone_size: NA; d_call: NA; cdr3_aa: CASGSTDTQYF; cdr3_nt: TGTGCCAGCGGCAGCACAGATACGCAGTATTTT
v_call: TRBV7-2; j_call: TRBJ2-7; clone_size: NA; d_call: NA; cdr3_aa: CASSERGRELNEQYF; cdr3_nt: TGTGCCAGCAGCGAGCGTGGCAGGGAACTCAACGAGCAGTACTTC
v_call: TRBV6-5; j_call: TRBJ2-1; clone_size: NA; d_call: NA; cdr3_aa: CASRRTGVGEQFF; cdr3_nt: TGTGCCAGCAGAAGGACCGGGGTAGGTGAGCAGTTCTTC
v_call: TRBV7-3; j_call: TRBJ2-7; clone_size: NA; d_call: NA; cdr3_aa: CASSLMGGADYEQYF; cdr3_nt: TGTGCCAGCAGCTTAATGGGCGGGGCCGACTACGAGCAGTACTTC
v_call: TRBV5-1; j_call: TRBJ2-3; clone_size: NA; d_call: TRBD1; cdr3_aa: CASNPGQGSTDTQYF; cdr3_nt: TGCGCCAGCAACCCGGGACAGGGGAGCACAGATACGCAGTATTTT
v_call: TRBV11-3; j_call: TRBJ2-2; clone_size: few; d_call: NA; cdr3_aa: CASSLDGNTGELFF; cdr3_nt: TGTGCCAGCAGCTTAGACGGGAACACCGGGGAGCTGTTTTTT
v_call: TRBV12-5; j_call: TRBJ2-1; clone_size: NA; d_call: TRBD2; cdr3_aa: CASGLGLAGGKGEQFF; cdr3_nt: TGTGCTAGTGGTTTAGGACTAGCGGGGGGCAAGGGTGAGCAGTTCTTC
v_call: TRBV9; j_call: TRBJ1-3; clone_size: NA; d_call: TRBD1; cdr3_aa: CASSVDSGTGIRNTIYF; cdr3_nt: TGTGCCAGCAGCGTAGATAGTGGGACAGGGATTCGAAACACCATATATTTT
v_call: TRBV6-5; j_call: TRBJ2-3; clone_size: NA; d_call: TRBD1; cdr3_aa: CASSYTWDRSTDTQYF; cdr3_nt: TGTGCCAGCAGTTACACCTGGGACAGAAGCACAGATACGCAGTATTTT
v_call: TRBV4-2; j_call: TRBJ2-7; clone_size: NA; d_call: NA; cdr3_aa: CASSQDGTGTQPREQYF; cdr3_nt: TGTGCCAGCAGCCAAGACGGGACCGGGACACAGCCTCGCGAGCAGTACTTC
v_call: TRBV18; j_call: TRBJ2-1; clone_size: NA; d_call: NA; cdr3_aa: CASSLDREQFF; cdr3_nt: TGTGCCAGCTCACTAGATCGAGAGCAGTTCTTC
v_call: TRBV7-9; j_call: TRBJ1-1; clone_size: NA; d_call: NA; cdr3_aa: CASSLDQGHTEAFF; cdr3_nt: TGTGCCAGCAGCTTAGACCAGGGGCACACTGAAGCTTTCTTT
v_call: TRBV18; j_call: TRBJ1-5; clone_size: NA; d_call: TRBD1; cdr3_aa: CASSPDRGRQPQHF; cdr3_nt: TGTGCCAGCTCGCCGGACAGGGGACGGCAGCCCCAGCATTTT
v_call: TRBV5-1; j_call: TRBJ1-3; clone_size: NA; d_call: TRBD1; cdr3_aa: CASSWDSSGNTIYF; cdr3_nt: TGCGCCAGCAGCTGGGACAGCTCTGGAAACACCATATATTTT
v_call: TRBV6-5; j_call: TRBJ1-2; clone_size: NA; d_call: NA; cdr3_aa: CASSYTKGALGTF; cdr3_nt: TGTGCCAGCAGTTACACTAAAGGGGCATTGGGGACCTTC